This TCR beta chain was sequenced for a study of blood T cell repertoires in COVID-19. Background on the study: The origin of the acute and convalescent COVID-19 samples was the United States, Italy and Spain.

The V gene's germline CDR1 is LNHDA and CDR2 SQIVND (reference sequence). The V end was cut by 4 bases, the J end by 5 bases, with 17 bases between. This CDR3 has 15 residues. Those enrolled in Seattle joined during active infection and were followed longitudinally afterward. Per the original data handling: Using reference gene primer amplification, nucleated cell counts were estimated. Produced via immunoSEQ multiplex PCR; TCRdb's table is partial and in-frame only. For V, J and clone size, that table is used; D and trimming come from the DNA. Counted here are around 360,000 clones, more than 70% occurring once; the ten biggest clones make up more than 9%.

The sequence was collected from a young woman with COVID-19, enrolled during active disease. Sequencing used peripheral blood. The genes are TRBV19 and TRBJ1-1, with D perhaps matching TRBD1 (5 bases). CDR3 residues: CASSKRGPRRTEAFF. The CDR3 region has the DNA TGTGCCAGTAGTAAGCGGGGCCCCCGAAGGACTGAAGCTTTCTTT.